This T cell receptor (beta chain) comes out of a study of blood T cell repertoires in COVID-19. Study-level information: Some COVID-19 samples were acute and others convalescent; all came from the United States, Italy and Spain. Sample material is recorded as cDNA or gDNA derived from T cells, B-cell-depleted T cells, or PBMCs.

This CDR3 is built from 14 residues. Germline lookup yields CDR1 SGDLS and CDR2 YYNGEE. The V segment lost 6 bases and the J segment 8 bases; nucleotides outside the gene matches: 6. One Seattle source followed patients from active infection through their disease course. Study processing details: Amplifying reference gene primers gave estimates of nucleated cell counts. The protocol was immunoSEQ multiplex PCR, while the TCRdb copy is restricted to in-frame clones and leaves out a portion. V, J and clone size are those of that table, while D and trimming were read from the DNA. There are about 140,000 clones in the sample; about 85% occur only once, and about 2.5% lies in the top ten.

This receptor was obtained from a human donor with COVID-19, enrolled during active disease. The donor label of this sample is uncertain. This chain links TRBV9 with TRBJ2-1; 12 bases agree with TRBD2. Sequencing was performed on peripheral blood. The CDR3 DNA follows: TGTGCCAGCACCTCTAGCGGGGGGGCCCATGAGCAGTTCTTC. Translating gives CASTSSGGAHEQFF.